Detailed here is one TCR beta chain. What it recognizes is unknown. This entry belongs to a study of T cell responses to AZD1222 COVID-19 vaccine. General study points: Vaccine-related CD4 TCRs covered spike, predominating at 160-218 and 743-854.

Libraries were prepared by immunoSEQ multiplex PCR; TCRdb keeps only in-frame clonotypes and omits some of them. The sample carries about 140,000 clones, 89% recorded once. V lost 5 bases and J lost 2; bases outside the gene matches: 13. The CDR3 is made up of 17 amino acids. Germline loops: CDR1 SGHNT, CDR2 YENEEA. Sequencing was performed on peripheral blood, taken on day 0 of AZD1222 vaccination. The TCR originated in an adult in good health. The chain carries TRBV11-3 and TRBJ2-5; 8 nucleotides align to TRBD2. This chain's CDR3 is CASSLREAGDSQETQYF. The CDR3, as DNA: TGTGCCAGCAGCCTTCGGGAAGCGGGGGACTCACAAGAGACCCAGTACTTC.